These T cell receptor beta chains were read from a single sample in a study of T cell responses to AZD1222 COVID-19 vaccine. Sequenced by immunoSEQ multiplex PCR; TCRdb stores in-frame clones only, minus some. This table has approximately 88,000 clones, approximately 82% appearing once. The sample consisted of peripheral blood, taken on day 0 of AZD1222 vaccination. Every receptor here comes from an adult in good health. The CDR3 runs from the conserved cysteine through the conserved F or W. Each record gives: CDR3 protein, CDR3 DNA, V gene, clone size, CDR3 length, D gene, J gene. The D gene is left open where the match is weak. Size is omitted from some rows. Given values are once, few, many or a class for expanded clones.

CASRGLAGVGDTQYF TGTGCCAGCCGAGGACTAGCGGGAGTGGGAGATACGCAGTATTTT TRBV5-6 once 15 TRBD2 TRBJ2-3
CASVGHFEAFF TGTGCCAGCGTAGGGCACTTTGAAGCTTTCTTT TRBV6-5 . 11 . TRBJ1-1
CASSLVYEQYF TGTGCCAGCAGTTTAGTCTACGAGCAGTACTTC TRBV12-3/TRBV12-4 . 11 . TRBJ2-7
CASSAYKRIGTYEQYF TGTGCCAGCAGCGCTTACAAACGGATCGGGACCTACGAGCAGTACTTC TRBV11-3 . 16 . TRBJ2-7
CSASSSGRKGTYTDTQYF TGCAGTGCTAGTTCTAGCGGGAGAAAAGGCACGTACACAGATACGCAGTATTTT TRBV20-1 . 18 TRBD2 TRBJ2-3
CATRGGPNEKLFF TGTGCCACCCGGGGGGGCCCGAATGAAAAACTGTTTTTT TRBV2 . 13 . TRBJ1-4
CASSLGSAGNQPQHF TGTGCCAGCAGCTTAGGAAGTGCGGGCAATCAGCCCCAGCATTTT TRBV7-6 . 15 . TRBJ1-5
CASSQERQGRAEAFF TGCGCCAGCAGCCAAGAGAGACAGGGCCGGGCTGAAGCTTTCTTT TRBV4-3 . 15 TRBD1 TRBJ1-1
CASSYGRGTEAFF TGTGCCAGCAGTTACGGCAGGGGGACTGAAGCTTTCTTT TRBV6-5 . 13 TRBD1 TRBJ1-1
CASSFPDRGTEAFF TGTGCCAGCAGCTTCCCGGACAGGGGAACTGAAGCTTTCTTT TRBV5-6 . 14 TRBD1 TRBJ1-1
CASSGLAGNTGELFF TGCGCCAGCAGTGGACTAGCGGGGAACACCGGGGAGCTGTTTTTT TRBV10-2 . 15 TRBD2 TRBJ2-2
CASSSGPRRGTGELFF TGTGCCAGCTCCTCGGGACCGCGAAGGGGCACCGGGGAGCTGTTTTTT TRBV18 . 16 . TRBJ2-2
CAWTGTIDTGELFF TGTGCCTGGACCGGGACAATAGACACCGGGGAGCTGTTTTTT TRBV30 . 14 . TRBJ2-2
CATTSYNEQFF TGTGCCACGACTAGCTACAATGAGCAGTTCTTC TRBV19 . 11 . TRBJ2-1
CASRILAHEQYF TGTGCCAGCAGGATTCTAGCCCACGAGCAGTACTTC TRBV2 . 12 . TRBJ2-7
CASSLAGTTSGEQYF TGTGCCAGCAGCTTAGCCGGGACTACATCGGGGGAGCAGTACTTC TRBV7-8 few 15 TRBD2 TRBJ2-7
CASSLLGGGTYEQYF TGTGCCAGCAGCCTCCTTGGCGGGGGGACCTACGAGCAGTACTTC TRBV27 . 15 TRBD2 TRBJ2-7
CASSLQADTGELFF TGTGCCAGCAGCTTACAAGCCGACACCGGGGAGCTGTTTTTT TRBV7-9 few 14 . TRBJ2-2
CASSIGTGVYETQYF TGTGCCAGTAGTATAGGGACGGGAGTGTACGAGACCCAGTACTTC TRBV19 . 15 . TRBJ2-5
CASSFYTDTQYF TGTGCCAGCAGTTTCTACACAGATACGCAGTATTTT TRBV12-3/TRBV12-4 . 12 . TRBJ2-3
CASSLDSSSNYGYTF TGTGCCAGCAGCTTAGATAGCAGTTCTAACTATGGCTACACCTTC TRBV7-2 . 15 . TRBJ1-2
CASSPRRDTQYF TGTGCCAGCAGCCCCCGTCGAGATACGCAGTATTTT TRBV7-9 . 12 . TRBJ2-3
CASSLARGTGRAEQYF TGCGCCAGCAGCTTGGCCCGGGGGACAGGGAGGGCCGAGCAGTACTTC TRBV5-1 . 16 TRBD1 TRBJ2-7
CAWRKPTEGNTIYF TGTGCCTGGAGAAAGCCGACGGAAGGAAACACCATATATTTT TRBV30 . 14 . TRBJ1-3
CASSFQGLGSYEQYF TGTGCCAGCAGTTTTCAGGGATTGGGCTCCTACGAGCAGTACTTC TRBV28 . 15 . TRBJ2-7
CASSPDLAQEAFF TGTGCCAGCAGCCCCGATCTGGCACAAGAAGCTTTCTTT TRBV3-1/TRBV3-2 . 13 . TRBJ1-1
CASTRDRQETQYF TGTGCCAGCACCCGGGACAGACAAGAGACCCAGTACTTC TRBV2 . 13 TRBD1 TRBJ2-5
CASSLARAFSGNTIYF TGTGCCAGCAGTTTAGCCCGGGCCTTCTCTGGAAACACCATATATTTT TRBV28 once 16 . TRBJ1-3
CASSSPGQGHYGYTF TGTGCCAGCAGTTCCCCGGGACAGGGGCACTATGGCTACACCTTC TRBV28 once 15 TRBD1 TRBJ1-2
CASSFSGELFF TGTGCCAGCAGCTTTAGCGGGGAGCTGTTTTTT TRBV3-1/TRBV3-2 . 11 . TRBJ2-2
CASSPKTRGGSSYNSPLHF TGTGCCAGCAGCCCCAAGACACGGGGGGGGAGCTCCTATAATTCACCCCTCCACTTT TRBV7-9 few 19 . TRBJ1-6
CSVEQANTEAFF TGCAGCGTTGAACAGGCGAACACTGAAGCTTTCTTT TRBV29-1 . 12 . TRBJ1-1
CASSKGLAGSTGELFF TGTGCCAGCAGCAAGGGACTAGCGGGATCCACCGGGGAGCTGTTTTTT TRBV5-6 few 16 TRBD2 TRBJ2-2
CASSPLAGVSGELFF TGTGCCAGCTCACCGTTAGCGGGAGTCTCCGGGGAGCTGTTTTTT TRBV18 . 15 TRBD2 TRBJ2-2
CASSYLLADSNEQFF TGTGCCAGCAGTTATTTACTAGCGGATTCCAATGAGCAGTTCTTC TRBV28 few 15 TRBD2 TRBJ2-1
CASSQDWPRTYEQYF TGTGCCAGCAGCCAAGATTGGCCTAGAACCTACGAGCAGTACTTC TRBV14 . 15 . TRBJ2-7
CASSSHQLYGYTF TGTGCCAGCAGCTCACATCAACTCTATGGCTACACCTTC TRBV6-2/TRBV6-3 . 13 . TRBJ1-2